This T cell receptor (beta chain) comes out of a study of blood T cell repertoires in COVID-19 (dated by TCRdb to the early 2020s). As for the study more broadly: The collaborator samples originated in the United States, Italy and Spain and spanned the acute and convalescent phases of COVID-19. A de-identified subject ID, COVID-19 status, age in years and sex were almost always included in the sample metadata. The material from the prospective study consisted of cDNA or gDNA derived from T cells, B-cell-depleted T cells, or PBMCs. Subjects who had been exposed to COVID-19, were actively infected with it, or had recovered from it provided the deeply sampled blood TCRbeta repertoires that made up the dataset. The repertoires were released in a freely available public database intended as a resource for research on the immune response to SARS-CoV-2. Samples came from the ongoing ImmuneRACE study (first 160 participants) plus 1,254 subjects from 6 global collaborators. Where HLA class I and class II types were available, the types were taken from metadata supplied by the sample provider, not from assay-based typing. Study-wide findings and limitations: The amount of clinical and demographic metadata varied by source and participant and was provided uncurated.

Collaborating institutions collected whole blood in K2EDTA tubes following their own protocols. Collaborator samples were shipped for TCRbeta analysis as frozen whole blood, isolated PBMCs, or DNA extracted from either sample type. Concerning this clone: There is no known antigen for this receptor. No quality values exist for individual bases; no much larger clone is one base distant.

Including cysteine and phenylalanine, the CDR3 has 14 amino acids. Only the CDR3 portion is preserved as DNA: 42 bases, with reading frame beginning at the first base. For CDR1 and CDR2, the germline V gene lists SNHLY and FYNNEI. V and J are truncated by 5 bases and 0 bases respectively, leaving an intervening sequence of 5 bases. TCRbeta CDR3 regions were amplified from genomic DNA by means of the immunoSEQ Assay, a bias-controlled multiplex PCR. As for the original processing: Nucleated cell counts per sample were estimated from amplification of reference gene primers within the assay. To quantify the absolute abundance of each unique TCRbeta CDR3 rearrangement, sequence reads were collapsed and filtered. For each sample, productive Simpson clonality was calculated as the square root of Simpson's diversity index across productive rearrangements. TCRdb re-hosts the immuneACCESS table, in-frame sequences only. Its copies lack some clones; in the studies checked, an unresolved V gene accounts for under half of them, and the cause for the rest is not known. The D gene and trimming were derived from the DNA, and the V and J assignments and clone size from that table. This sample holds 150,000 to 200,000 clones; roughly 90% were observed only once. The ten top clones hold over 15% of the sample.

The chain is made from TRBV2 and TRBJ1-6; there is no confident call for the D gene. Sequencing was carried out using peripheral blood. This clonotype was sampled from a man between 60 and 70 years old with active or convalescent COVID-19. CDR3 loop: CASSRSSYNSPLHF. The DNA is TGTGCCAGCAGTCGGAGCTCCTATAATTCACCCCTCCACTTT. The entire variable domain, with the stretches around the CDR3 drawn from the reference TRBV2 and TRBJ1-6 proteins, is EPEVTQTPSHQVTQMGQEVILRCVPISNHLYFYWYRQILGQKVEFLVSFYNNEISEKSEIFDDQFSVERPDGSNFTLKIRSTKLEDSAMYFCASSRSSYNSPLHFGNGTRLTVT.